This TCR beta chain was profiled in a study of response to subunit inactivated influenza vaccine. Points from the study as a whole: Each seasonal flu vaccination may recruit only limited new T cells, authors suggested.

From the RT-PCR reads, TCRdb called clonotypes with MiXCR, one entry per CDR3 protein. The sample records some 600,000 distinct CDR3 sequences, 12% to 15% being singletons. CDR3 size: 13 residues. J was trimmed by 3 bases and V by 5 bases; bases with no gene match: 4. Germline V gives CDR1 SQVTM, CDR2 ANQGSEA. Note on this clonotype: Its antigen remains unidentified.

The origin of this receptor is a man in his forties or fifties who received an inactivated influenza vaccine. The rearrangement links TRBV29-1 to TRBJ1-2; 9 bases match TRBD1. This specimen was PBMCs from blood, taken 14 to 15 days before vaccination. CDR3: CSVTDRGDYGYTF. The CDR3 DNA reads as TGCAGCGTTACCGACAGGGGGGACTATGGCTACACCTTC.